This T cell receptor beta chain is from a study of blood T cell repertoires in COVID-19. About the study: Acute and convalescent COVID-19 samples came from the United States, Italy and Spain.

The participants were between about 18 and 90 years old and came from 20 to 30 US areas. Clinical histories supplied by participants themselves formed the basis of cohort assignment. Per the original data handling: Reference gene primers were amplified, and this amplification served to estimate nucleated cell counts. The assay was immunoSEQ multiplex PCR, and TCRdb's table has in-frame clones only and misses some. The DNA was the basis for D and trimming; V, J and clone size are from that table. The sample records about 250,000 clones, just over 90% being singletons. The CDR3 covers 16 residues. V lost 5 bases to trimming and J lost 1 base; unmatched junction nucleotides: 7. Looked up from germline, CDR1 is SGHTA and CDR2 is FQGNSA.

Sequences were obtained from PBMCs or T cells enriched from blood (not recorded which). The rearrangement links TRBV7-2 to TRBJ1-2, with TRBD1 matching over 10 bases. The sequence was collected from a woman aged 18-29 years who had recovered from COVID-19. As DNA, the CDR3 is TGTGCCAGCAGCCCCAGACAGGGGGCAATTAACTATGGCTACACCTTC. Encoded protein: CASSPRQGAINYGYTF.